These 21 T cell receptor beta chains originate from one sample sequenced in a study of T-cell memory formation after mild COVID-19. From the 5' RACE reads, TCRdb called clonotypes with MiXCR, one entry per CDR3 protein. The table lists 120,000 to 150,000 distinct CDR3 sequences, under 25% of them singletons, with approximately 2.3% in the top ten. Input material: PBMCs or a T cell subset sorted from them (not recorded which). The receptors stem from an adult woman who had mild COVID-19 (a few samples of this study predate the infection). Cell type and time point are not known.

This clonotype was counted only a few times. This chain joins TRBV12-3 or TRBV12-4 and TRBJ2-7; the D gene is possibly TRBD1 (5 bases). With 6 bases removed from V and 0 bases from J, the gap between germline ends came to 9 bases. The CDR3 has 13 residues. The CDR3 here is CASSRGHSYEQYF. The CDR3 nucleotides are TGTGCCAGCAGCCGAGGACACTCCTACGAGCAGTACTTC.

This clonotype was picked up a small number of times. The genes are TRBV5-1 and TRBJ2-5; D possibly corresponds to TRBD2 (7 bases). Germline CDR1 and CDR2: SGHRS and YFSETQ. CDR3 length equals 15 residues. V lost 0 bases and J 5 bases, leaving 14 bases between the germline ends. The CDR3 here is CASSLAGGGRETQYF. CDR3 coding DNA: TGCGCCAGCAGCTTGGCCGGCGGGGGCCGGGAGACCCAGTACTTC.

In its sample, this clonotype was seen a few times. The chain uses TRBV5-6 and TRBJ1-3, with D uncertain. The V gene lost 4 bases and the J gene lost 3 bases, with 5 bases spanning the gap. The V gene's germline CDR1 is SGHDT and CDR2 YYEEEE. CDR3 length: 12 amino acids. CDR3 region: CASSRVGNTIYF. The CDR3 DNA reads TGTGCCAGCAGCCGGGTTGGAAACACCATATATTTT.

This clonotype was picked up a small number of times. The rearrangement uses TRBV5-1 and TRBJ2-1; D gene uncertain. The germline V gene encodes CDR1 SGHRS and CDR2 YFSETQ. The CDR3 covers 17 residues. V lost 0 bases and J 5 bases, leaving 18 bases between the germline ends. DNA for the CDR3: TGCGCCAGCAGCTTGGTGCGCAGACCCGAGAAACACAATGAGCAGTTCTTC. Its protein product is CASSLVRRPEKHNEQFF. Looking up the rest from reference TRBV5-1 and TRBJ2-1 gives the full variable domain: KAGVTQTPRYLIKTRGQQVTLSCSPISGHRSVSWYQQTPGQGLQFLFEYFSETQRNKGNFPGRFSGRQFSNSRSEMNVSTLELGDSALYLCASSLVRRPEKHNEQFFGPGTRLTVL.

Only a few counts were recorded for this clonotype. CDR3 loop: CASSSGREAEQYF. The CDR3, as DNA: TGTGCCAGCAGCTCCGGCCGGGAGGCCGAGCAGTACTTC. This rearrangement joins TRBV7-2 to TRBJ2-7, with 7 bases matching TRBD2. The CDR3 is 13 amino acids. CDR1 and CDR2 (germline): SGHTA, FQGNSA. The trim removed 4 bases at V and 6 bases at J, leaving 6 bases unmatched.

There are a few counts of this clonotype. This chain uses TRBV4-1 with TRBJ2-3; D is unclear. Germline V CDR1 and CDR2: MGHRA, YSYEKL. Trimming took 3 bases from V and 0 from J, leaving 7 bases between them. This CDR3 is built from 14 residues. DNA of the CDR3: TGCGCCAGCAGCCATAGATGGAGCACAGATACGCAGTATTTT. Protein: CASSHRWSTDTQYF.

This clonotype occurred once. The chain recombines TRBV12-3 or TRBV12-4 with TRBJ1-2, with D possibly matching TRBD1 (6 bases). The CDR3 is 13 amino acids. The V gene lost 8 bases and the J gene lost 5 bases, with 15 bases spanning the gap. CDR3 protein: CASASAGEYGYTF. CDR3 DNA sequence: TGTGCCAGCGCTAGTGCAGGGGAGTATGGCTACACCTTC.

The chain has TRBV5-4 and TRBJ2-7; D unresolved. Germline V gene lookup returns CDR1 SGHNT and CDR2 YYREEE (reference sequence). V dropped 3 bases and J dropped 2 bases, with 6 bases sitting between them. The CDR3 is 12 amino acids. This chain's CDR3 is CASSSDAYEQYF. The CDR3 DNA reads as TGTGCCAGCAGCTCAGATGCCTACGAGCAGTACTTC.

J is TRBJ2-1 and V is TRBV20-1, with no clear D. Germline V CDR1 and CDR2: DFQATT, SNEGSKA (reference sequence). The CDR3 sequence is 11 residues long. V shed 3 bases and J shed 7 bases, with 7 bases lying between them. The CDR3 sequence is CSASYRNEQFF. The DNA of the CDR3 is TGCAGTGCTAGTTATCGGAATGAGCAGTTCTTC.

CDR3 DNA sequence: TGCGCCAGCGCGGGACAGGGTACAGATACGCAGTATTTT. Its protein is CASAGQGTDTQYF. The chain has TRBV5-1 and TRBJ2-3; 9 positions agree with TRBD1. Germline CDR1 SGHRS, CDR2 YFSETQ. The junction had 3 bases not matched to a gene; V was cut back by 7 bases and J by 3 bases. This CDR3 is built from 13 residues.

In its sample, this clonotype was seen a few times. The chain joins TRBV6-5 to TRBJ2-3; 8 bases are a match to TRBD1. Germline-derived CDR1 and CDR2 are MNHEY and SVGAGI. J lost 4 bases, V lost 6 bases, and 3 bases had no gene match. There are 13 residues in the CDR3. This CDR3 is CASRKQGADTQYF. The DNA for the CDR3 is TGTGCCAGCAGAAAACAGGGGGCAGATACGCAGTATTTT.

CDR3 amino acids: CSATEQGNNSPLHF. CDR3 DNA sequence: TGCAGTGCTACAGAACAGGGGAATAATTCACCCCTCCACTTT. J is TRBJ1-6 and V is TRBV20-1; 7 positions agree with TRBD1. Germline values: CDR1 DFQATT, CDR2 SNEGSKA (reference sequence). The V segment lost 4 bases and the J segment 5 bases; nucleotides outside the gene matches: 5. The length of the CDR3 is 14 residues.

Written as DNA, the CDR3 is TGCAGTGCTAGAGATAGGGGGCGGTCGCTTGGCTACACCTTC. This codes for CSARDRGRSLGYTF. J is TRBJ1-2 and V is TRBV20-1; 7 bases are a match to TRBD1. Looked up from germline, CDR1 is DFQATT and CDR2 is SNEGSKA (reference sequence). The CDR3 has 14 residues. After removal of 0 bases from V and 7 bases from J, the junction contained 8 bases not matched to a gene.

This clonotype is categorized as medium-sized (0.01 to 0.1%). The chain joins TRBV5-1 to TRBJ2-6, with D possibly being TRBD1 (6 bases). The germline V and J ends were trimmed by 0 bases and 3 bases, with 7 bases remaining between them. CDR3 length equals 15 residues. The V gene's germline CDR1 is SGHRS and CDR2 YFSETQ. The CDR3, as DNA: TGCGCCAGCAGCTTGGAGGGGGTTGGGGCCAACGTCCTGACTTTC. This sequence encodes CASSLEGVGANVLTF.

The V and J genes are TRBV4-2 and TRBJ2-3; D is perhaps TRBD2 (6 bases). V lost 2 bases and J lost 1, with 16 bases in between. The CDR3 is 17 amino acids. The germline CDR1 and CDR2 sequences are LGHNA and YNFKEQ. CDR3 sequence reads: CASSQLAQRTGTDTQYF. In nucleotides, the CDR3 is TGTGCCAGCAGCCAACTAGCGCAACGTACTGGCACAGATACGCAGTATTTT.

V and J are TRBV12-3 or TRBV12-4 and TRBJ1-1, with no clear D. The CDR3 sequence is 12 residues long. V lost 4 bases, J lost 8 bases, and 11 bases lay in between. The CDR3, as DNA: TGTGCCAGCAGTTCGTATCGCCTGGAAGCTTTCTTT. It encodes CASSSYRLEAFF.

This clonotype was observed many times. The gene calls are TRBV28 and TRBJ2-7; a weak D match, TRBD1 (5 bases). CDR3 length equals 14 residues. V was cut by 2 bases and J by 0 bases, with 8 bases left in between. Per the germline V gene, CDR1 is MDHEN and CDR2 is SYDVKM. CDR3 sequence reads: CASSLAQGSYEQYF. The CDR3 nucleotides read TGTGCCAGCAGTTTAGCGCAGGGCTCCTACGAGCAGTACTTC.

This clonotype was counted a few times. CDR3 loop: CASSPGSAGGELFF. In DNA, the CDR3 is TGTGCCAGCAGCCCGGGCTCTGCAGGCGGGGAGCTGTTTTTT. The V and J genes are TRBV7-3 and TRBJ2-2; D gene ambiguous. CDR1 SGHTA and CDR2 FQGTGA come from the germline V gene. The CDR3 is 14 residues long. Trimming removed 5 bases from V and 7 bases from J, with 14 bases in between.

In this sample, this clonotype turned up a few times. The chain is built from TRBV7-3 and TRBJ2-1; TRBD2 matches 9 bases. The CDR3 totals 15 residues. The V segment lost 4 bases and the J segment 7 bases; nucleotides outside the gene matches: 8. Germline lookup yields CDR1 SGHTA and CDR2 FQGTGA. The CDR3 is CASSSPGLAGNEQFF. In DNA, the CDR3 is TGTGCCAGCAGCTCCCCGGGACTAGCTGGAAATGAGCAGTTCTTC.

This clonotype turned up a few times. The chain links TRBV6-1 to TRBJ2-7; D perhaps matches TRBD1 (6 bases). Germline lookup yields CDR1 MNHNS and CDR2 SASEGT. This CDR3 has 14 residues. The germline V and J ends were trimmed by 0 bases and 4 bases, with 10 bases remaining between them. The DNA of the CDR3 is TGTGCCAGCAGTGAAGCGTTGGACAGATACGAGCAGTACTTC. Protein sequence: CASSEALDRYEQYF.

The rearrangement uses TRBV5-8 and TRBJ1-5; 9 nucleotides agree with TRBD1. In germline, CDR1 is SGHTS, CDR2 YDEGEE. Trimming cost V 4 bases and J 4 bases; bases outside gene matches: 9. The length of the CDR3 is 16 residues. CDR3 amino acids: CASSHWTGARNQPQHF. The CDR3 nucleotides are TGTGCCAGCAGCCATTGGACAGGGGCCCGAAATCAGCCCCAGCATTTT.